Below, 13 T cell receptor beta chains from the same sample are listed, as sequenced in a study of blood T cell repertoires in COVID-19. TCRdb's copy holds only in-frame clones and misses some; the assay was immunoSEQ multiplex PCR. The table shows some 300,000 clones, with around 88% occurring only once. The sample taken for sequencing was peripheral blood. These receptor sequences come from a woman between 25 and 40 years old who had recovered from COVID-19.

The chain recombines TRBV20-1 with TRBJ2-7; no firm D call. The V end lost 3 bases, the J end lost 7 bases, and 13 bases lay between the germline ends. The length of the CDR3 is 12 residues. Germline V gene data show CDR1 as DFQATT and CDR2 as SNEGSKA (reference sequence). This chain's CDR3 is CSASNGLDEQYF. CDR3 bases: TGCAGTGCTAGTAACGGGTTGGATGAGCAGTACTTC.

This clone is a singleton in its sample. This rearrangement joins TRBV5-8 to TRBJ2-3, with 15 bases identical to TRBD2. The CDR3 runs to 18 residues. With 2 bases clipped from V and 5 bases from J, the junction kept 9 bases outside the gene matches. CDR1 is SGHTS and CDR2 is YDEGEE in the germline V gene. Here the CDR3 DNA reads TGTGCCAGCAGCTTACGGAGGACTAGCGGGGGGGAAGGAGATACGCAGTATTTT. Translating it yields CASSLRRTSGGEGDTQYF.

The V and J genes are TRBV5-6 and TRBJ1-2; no definite D call. The CDR3 has 12 amino acids. Germline loops: CDR1 SGHDT, CDR2 YYEEEE. Trimming removed 0 bases at V and 7 bases at J, with 7 bases between. The CDR3 is CASSLVLGGYTF. CDR3 nucleotides: TGTGCCAGCAGCTTGGTTCTCGGTGGCTACACCTTC.

The CDR3 reads CASSLGGHITDTQYF. For the CDR3, the DNA is TGTGCCAGCAGCTTAGGTGGACATATCACAGATACGCAGTATTTT. The chain is built from TRBV11-3 and TRBJ2-3, with a weak D call TRBD1 (5 bases). Germline CDR1 is SGHNT and CDR2 is YENEEA. Trimming shortened V by 1 base and J by 2 bases, and 10 bases separated the two germline ends. CDR3 length equals 15 residues.

V is TRBV4-1 and J is TRBJ1-5, with 7 positions matching TRBD1. The CDR3 sequence is 17 residues long. Germline assignment: CDR1 MGHRA and CDR2 YSYEKL. V lost 0 bases to trimming and J lost 0 bases; unmatched junction nucleotides: 5. The CDR3 region is CASSQEAGGYSNQPQHF. CDR3 DNA: TGCGCCAGCAGCCAAGAGGCAGGGGGATATAGCAATCAGCCCCAGCATTTT.

The chain has TRBV2 and TRBJ1-4, with D possibly being TRBD1 (5 bases). V gave up 7 bases and J gave up 2 bases, with 11 bases separating them. Germline V gives CDR1 SNHLY, CDR2 FYNNEI. This CDR3 is 14 amino acids long. CDR3 residues: CASTTDSTNEKLFF. As DNA, the CDR3 is TGTGCCAGCACTACCGACAGTACTAATGAAAAACTGTTTTTT.

The V and J genes are TRBV10-3 and TRBJ1-5; D not resolved. This CDR3 has 14 amino acids. V was trimmed by 3 bases and J by 0 bases, leaving 6 bases between them. The germline V gene encodes CDR1 ENHRY and CDR2 SYGVKD. The CDR3 loop reads CAISDTISNQPQHF. CDR3 DNA sequence: TGTGCCATCAGTGACACTATTAGCAATCAGCCCCAGCATTTT.

The V gene is TRBV5-1, the J gene TRBJ2-5; 12 positions match TRBD2. The J segment lost 5 bases and the V segment lost 4 bases, leaving 9 bases of the junction unmatched. This CDR3 spans 16 amino acids. CDR1 and CDR2 (germline): SGHRS, YFSETQ. Written as DNA, the CDR3 is TGCGCCAGCAGCCCGCTAGCGGGGGGGCCCGAGGAGACCCAGTACTTC. This codes for CASSPLAGGPEETQYF.

This clone was recorded once. The rearrangement joins TRBV5-6 to TRBJ1-6, with 9 bases identical to TRBD1. The V gene end was trimmed by 9 bases and the J gene end by 7 bases; junction bases not matched to a gene: 8. CDR1 and CDR2 from the germline V gene are SGHDT and YYEEEE. This CDR3 region has 14 residues. Here the CDR3 DNA reads TGTGCCACACAACAGGGGGCGAGGAATTCACCCCTCCACTTT. Its translation: CATQQGARNSPLHF.

The chain uses TRBV29-1 and TRBJ1-2; D may be TRBD1 (5 bases). CDR1 is SQVTM, CDR2 ANQGSEA, per germline. V was cut by 7 bases and J by 0 bases, with 18 bases left in between. The CDR3 is made up of 15 amino acids. The CDR3 here is CSARGGSIANYGYTF. The CDR3 DNA sequence: TGCAGCGCCCGGGGGGGGTCCATAGCTAACTATGGCTACACCTTC.

The sample holds a few counts of this clone. Other nucleotide sequences from this sample produce the same CDR3. V is TRBV28 and J is TRBJ1-2, with 11 bases lining up with TRBD1. CDR1 is MDHEN and CDR2 is SYDVKM in the germline V gene. The CDR3 totals 15 residues. Trimming removed 3 bases from V and 3 bases from J; junction bases left unmatched: 3. CDR3 in DNA: TGTGCCAGCAGTTTCCCGGGACAGGGGGACTATGGCTACACCTTC. Protein: CASSFPGQGDYGYTF.

The chain combines TRBV24-1 with TRBJ1-2, with 7 nucleotides matching TRBD1. The germline CDR1 and CDR2 sequences are KGHDR and SFDVKD. The CDR3 covers 16 residues. V trimming: 3 bases; J trimming: 5 bases; junction bases outside the gene matches: 11. CDR3 protein: CATSDENTGDGYGYTF. The CDR3 bases are TGTGCCACCAGTGATGAAAATACAGGGGATGGGTATGGCTACACCTTC.

This clone has a single count. The rearrangement uses TRBV3-1 (or the pseudogene TRBV3-2) and TRBJ1-2, with D possibly being TRBD1 (6 bases). The V gene's germline CDR1 is LGHDT and CDR2 YNNKEL (reference sequence). V lost 3 bases to trimming and J lost 4 bases, with 12 bases between them. This CDR3 contains 14 residues. This CDR3 reads CASSQQGSPYGYTF. The CDR3 DNA is TGTGCCAGCAGCCAGCAGGGGTCCCCCTATGGCTACACCTTC.